One sample yielded the 4 T cell receptor beta chains listed below, sequenced in a study of T cell responses to AZD1222 COVID-19 vaccine. Sequenced by immunoSEQ multiplex PCR; TCRdb stores in-frame clones only, minus some. The repertoire holds tens of thousands of clones, roughly 93% seen once, with 22% in the top ten. The sample in question was peripheral blood, obtained on day 0 of AZD1222 vaccination. The source is an adult in good health.

This clone was seen only a few times. V gene TRBV28 combines with J gene TRBJ1-2; D is undetermined. Germline CDR1 reads MDHEN; CDR2 reads SYDVKM. Trimming removed 4 bases from V and 8 bases from J, with 23 bases in between. The CDR3 sequence is 16 residues long. For the CDR3, the DNA is TGTGCCAGCAGTTCCCCAGCCGAGTGGGGTAGGGAAGGCTACACCTTC. This codes for CASSSPAEWGREGYTF.

This rearrangement joins TRBV15 to TRBJ1-5; unclear D gene. CDR3 length equals 16 residues. Germline V CDR1 and CDR2: LNHNV, YYDKDF (reference sequence). With 0 bases removed from V and 0 bases from J, the gap between germline ends came to 9 bases. In nucleotides, the CDR3 is TGTGCCACCAGCAGAGACAGGCTAGATAGCAATCAGCCCCAGCATTTT. Protein sequence: CATSRDRLDSNQPQHF. Full variable domain (rest looked up from reference TRBV15 and TRBJ1-5): DAMVIQNPRYQVTQFGKPVTLSCSQTLNHNVMYWYQQKSSQAPKLLFHYYDKDFNNEADTPDNFQSRRPNTSFCFLDIRSPGLGDTAMYLCATSRDRLDSNQPQHFGDGTRLSIL.

This clone appeared a few times. The CDR3 here is CASSSRLTTNEKLFF. The CDR3 bases are TGTGCCAGCAGCTCCCGGCTCACAACTAATGAAAAACTGTTTTTT. The rearrangement joins TRBV7-2 to TRBJ1-4; D remains ambiguous. The CDR3 loop spans 15 amino acids. The V end lost 4 bases, the J end lost 0 bases, and 9 bases lay between the germline ends. Germline V gene sequence: CDR1 SGHTA, CDR2 FQGNSA.

This chain joins TRBV27 and TRBJ1-6; possibly TRBD1 for D (5 bases). Germline V gene data show CDR1 as MNHEY and CDR2 as SMNVEV (reference sequence). Between the trimmed V and J ends, which lost 2 bases and 7 bases, there was a span of 12 bases. This CDR3 contains 15 residues. The CDR3, as DNA: TGTGCCAGCAGTTTAATGGGGGTGGAGAATTCACCCCTCCACTTT. Translating it yields CASSLMGVENSPLHF.